Below, 7 T cell receptor beta chains from the same sample are listed, as sequenced in a study of metastatic and nonmetastatic thyroid tumors. TCRdb called clones again from the PCR reads with MiXCR. The sample holds roughly 34,000 clones, about 15% seen once. Prior to thyroid surgery, none of the patients had received any treatment. The material sequenced was blood. These receptors all stem from a male donor with papillary thyroid cancer or a benign thyroid nodule (not recorded which). Some clones in this sample may be carry-over from other donors' samples.

This clone was recorded at least ten times. The chain has TRBV20-1 and TRBJ2-7; tentatively, D is TRBD1 (6 bases). V was pared by 0 bases and J by 1 base, with 13 bases between. This CDR3 is built from 15 residues. The germline gives CDR1 DFQATT, CDR2 SNEGSKA (reference sequence). CDR3 residues: CSARDHTGSSYEQYF. CDR3 DNA: TGCAGTGCTAGAGATCACACAGGGTCGTCCTACGAGCAGTACTTC.

This clone was counted ten times or more. V is TRBV4-1 and J is TRBJ1-1, with D unclear. CDR3 size: 15 residues. The germline V and J ends were trimmed by 0 bases and 0 bases, with 8 bases remaining between them. Germline values: CDR1 MGHRA, CDR2 YSYEKL. The CDR3 DNA sequence: TGCGCCAGCAGCCAAGATCTGCAGATGAACACTGAAGCTTTCTTT. Its translation is CASSQDLQMNTEAFF.

This clone was detected many times. This rearrangement joins TRBV7-6 to TRBJ2-7; D is uncertain. CDR1 and CDR2 from the germline V gene are SGHVS and FNYEAQ. The CDR3 has 13 residues. The ends were cut back, 3 bases at V and 7 bases at J, with 13 bases in the middle. The CDR3 nucleotides are TGTGCCAGCAGCTTTAGCCAGGACGGGGAGCAGTACTTC. Translating it yields CASSFSQDGEQYF. The full variable domain, rest sourced from reference TRBV7-6 and TRBJ2-7, is GAGVSQSPRYKVTKRGQDVALRCDPISGHVSLYWYRQALGQGPEFLTYFNYEAQQDKSGLPNDRFSAERPEGSISTLTIQRTEQRDSAMYRCASSFSQDGEQYFGPGTRLTVT.

This clone came up a few times. The chain employs TRBV15 and TRBJ2-7, with 7 bases aligning to TRBD1. Germline loops: CDR1 LNHNV, CDR2 YYDKDF (reference sequence). The CDR3 sequence is 14 residues long. The CDR3 DNA follows: TGTGCAAACAGCCAACGGGACAGCTCCTACGAGCAGTACTTC. Residues: CANSQRDSSYEQYF.

In its sample, this clone was seen many times. The chain has TRBV29-1 and TRBJ1-2, with 9 bases that match TRBD1. The ends lost 4 bases at V and 5 bases at J; junction bases unmatched: 5. The CDR3 spans 13 residues. Germline V gene sequence: CDR1 SQVTM, CDR2 ANQGSEA. CDR3 amino acids: CSVGRDRAYGYTF. CDR3 nucleotide sequence: TGCAGCGTTGGAAGGGACAGGGCGTATGGCTACACCTTC.

Regarding this clone: At one end the junction does not follow the germline gene, possibly because of a read error. The V and J genes are TRBV7-7 and TRBJ2-7; 7 positions agree with TRBD1. Germline values: CDR1 SSHAT, CDR2 FNYEAQ (reference sequence). CDR3 length: 13 residues. This CDR3 is CASSLGQNYEQYF. The CDR3 nucleotides are TGTGCTAGCAGCCTGGGACAGAACTACGAGCAGTACTTC.

Ten or more counts support this clone. The chain employs TRBV9 and TRBJ2-3, with D perhaps matching TRBD1 or TRBD2 (5 bases each). The CDR3 contains 14 residues. The germline V gene encodes CDR1 SGDLS and CDR2 YYNGEE. Trimming shortened V by 1 base and J by 4 bases, and 10 bases separated the two germline ends. For the CDR3, the DNA is TGTGCCAGCAGCGTAATTGAGGGGTCAGATACGCAGTATTTT. This codes for CASSVIEGSDTQYF.